Presented here are 6 T cell receptor beta chains from one specimen sequenced in a study of siplizumab effects on memory and regulatory T cells. Clones were sequenced by immunoSEQ multiplex PCR, and TCRdb holds only the in-frame ones, with some missing. The repertoire holds some 97,000 clones, with more than 85% as singletons. The material sequenced was CD4+ T cells sorted from blood. The receptors here all came from a human donor in good health. Some clones in this sample may be carry-over from other donors' samples.

The chain links TRBV21-1 to TRBJ2-5; the table's D call, TRBD1, has no DNA check behind it. TRBV21-1 is a documented pseudogene. The CDR3 runs to 17 residues. The CDR3 protein is CASSNNRVKDEQETQYF. Here the CDR3 DNA reads TGTGCCAGCAGCAATAACAGGGTGAAAGATGAGCAAGAGACCCAGTACTTC.

V gene TRBV5-5 combines with J gene TRBJ2-1; 9 positions match TRBD2. The V and J ends lost 1 base and 4 bases, in that order; junction bases with no gene match: 9. Germline V gene data show CDR1 as SGHKS and CDR2 as YYEKEE (reference sequence). This CDR3 contains 17 residues. The DNA for the CDR3 is TGTGCCAGCAGCTTGCGCCGACTAGCGGCCATTTACAATGAGCAGTTCTTC. Its protein product is CASSLRRLAAIYNEQFF.

The chain combines TRBV18 with TRBJ2-5, with TRBD1 as a possible D gene (6 bases). Germline V gives CDR1 KGHSH, CDR2 LQKENI. The V end lost 4 bases, the J end lost 4 bases, and 16 bases lay between the germline ends. CDR3 length equals 15 residues. This chain's CDR3 is CASSLNRVPGETQYF. The CDR3 DNA is TGTGCCAGCTCACTTAACAGGGTCCCCGGAGAGACCCAGTACTTC.

The rearrangement links TRBV14 to TRBJ1-2; no definite D call. The CDR3 length is 13 residues. In germline, CDR1 is SGHDN, CDR2 FVKESK. V was pared by 4 bases and J by 8 bases, with 14 bases between. The CDR3 DNA reads TGTGCCAGCAGCCCCGGGCCGCGAGGGGGCTACACCTTC. Its protein product is CASSPGPRGGYTF. Filled out from reference TRBV14 and TRBJ1-2, the complete variable domain reads EAGVTQFPSHSVIEKGQTVTLRCDPISGHDNLYWYRRVMGKEIKFLLHFVKESKQDESGMPNNRFLAERTGGTYSTLKVQPAELEDSGVYFCASSPGPRGGYTFGSGTRLTVV.

A few counts support this clone. Other DNA sequences in the sample encode the same CDR3. V usage is TRBV5-1 and J usage is TRBJ2-7, with TRBD2 identical over 9 bases. Germline CDR1 and CDR2: SGHRS and YFSETQ. CDR3 size: 14 residues. J lost 4 bases, V lost 2 bases, and 4 bases had no gene match. The CDR3 DNA sequence: TGCGCCAGCAGCTTTGGTCTAGCGGGATACGAGCAGTACTTC. Its translation is CASSFGLAGYEQYF. The full variable domain, with the rest looked up from reference TRBV5-1 and TRBJ2-7, is KAGVTQTPRYLIKTRGQQVTLSCSPISGHRSVSWYQQTPGQGLQFLFEYFSETQRNKGNFPGRFSGRQFSNSRSEMNVSTLELGDSALYLCASSFGLAGYEQYFGPGTRLTVT.

The chain carries TRBV1 and TRBJ1-5; the D call of TRBD1 is as the table states it, not checked on the DNA. TRBV1 is an annotated pseudogene. The CDR3 is made up of 11 amino acids. CDR3: CTSSPRKPQHF. The CDR3, as DNA: TGCACCAGCAGTCCCAGAAAGCCCCAGCATTTT.